Listed below are T cell receptor beta chains from one sample, sequenced in a study of blood T cell repertoires in COVID-19. Libraries were prepared by immunoSEQ multiplex PCR; TCRdb keeps only in-frame clonotypes and omits some of them. The table shows about 380,000 clones, with more than 75% occurring only once. The sequenced sample was peripheral blood. Receptors originate from a human donor with acute or convalescent COVID-19. The donor label of this sample is uncertain. CDR3s include the opening cysteine and the closing phenylalanine or tryptophan. Size values are once, few and many counts, or a class for expanded clones, and some rows have none.

V gene	CDR3 length	J gene	clone size	CDR3 protein
TRBV24-1	15	TRBJ2-4	NA	CATSEGGGAGNIQYF
TRBV4-2	15	TRBJ2-7	NA	CASSQKTQPPYEQYF
TRBV3-1/TRBV3-2	17	TRBJ2-7	NA	CASSQDPGGRSSYEQYF
TRBV24-1	17	TRBJ1-1	few	CATSDPQKTGLGTEAFF
TRBV5-4	13	TRBJ1-1	NA	CASSERTDREAFF
TRBV24-1	13	TRBJ1-5	NA	CATSEQENQPQHF
TRBV5-1	11	TRBJ1-1	NA	CASSFGTEAFF
TRBV7-8	13	TRBJ2-5	NA	CASRGQSQETQYF
TRBV6-5	15	TRBJ1-3	NA	CASSPDRSPGNTIYF
TRBV5-5	15	TRBJ1-3	NA	CASSLEPQKGNTIYF
TRBV15	14	TRBJ2-1	NA	CATGRAGSPNEQFF
TRBV2	14	TRBJ1-6	once	CASRETGVNSPLHF
TRBV7-9	14	TRBJ1-1	once	CASSLAAGGTEAFF
TRBV19	15	TRBJ1-5	NA	CASSPSGYSNQPQHF
TRBV29-1	12	TRBJ1-2	NA	CSVEDRPHGYTF
TRBV29-1	12	TRBJ1-2	few	CSVDGQGGGYTF
TRBV12-3/TRBV12-4	10	TRBJ2-7	NA	CASRRGGQYF
TRBV5-1	17	TRBJ1-2	NA	CASSLEAGARVNYGYTF
TRBV14	12	TRBJ1-2	NA	CASSPTRFGIAF
TRBV7-9	13	TRBJ1-2	few	CASMGDSNYGYTF
TRBV6-5	13	TRBJ1-4	NA	CASSRAPNEKLFF
TRBV24-1	18	TRBJ1-5	NA	CATSDSDRGKGGNQPQHF